The 20 T cell receptor beta chains reported below all come from one sample, sequenced in a study of blood T cell repertoires in COVID-19. Clones were read by immunoSEQ multiplex PCR, and TCRdb kept only the in-frame ones, dropping some. The table has 60,000 or so clones, roughly four fifths seen once. What was sequenced was peripheral blood. The receptors come from a man of 80 years or more with acute or convalescent COVID-19.

This chain uses TRBV6-5 with TRBJ1-5; the match to TRBD1 covers 9 bases. Germline V gene sequence: CDR1 MNHEY, CDR2 SVGAGI. CDR3 size: 15 residues. V was clipped by 4 bases and J by 6 bases; unmatched bases: 7. The CDR3 region has the DNA TGTGCCAGCAGTTCTAACACAGGGGGCGGTCAGCCCCAGCATTTT. Translation: CASSSNTGGGQPQHF.

The chain has TRBV19 and TRBJ2-1, with 8 bases aligning to TRBD2. Germline CDR1 LNHDA, CDR2 SQIVND (reference sequence). Trimming at V came to 7 bases and at J to 5 bases, leaving 10 bases not matched to a gene. The CDR3 length is 15 residues. The DNA for the CDR3 is TGTGCCAGTACCAAAGTGGCGGGAGGCCACAATGAGCAGTTCTTC. Protein sequence: CASTKVAGGHNEQFF. The full variable domain, completed using reference TRBV19 and TRBJ2-1, is DGGITQSPKYLFRKEGQNVTLSCEQNLNHDAMYWYRQDPGQGLRLIYYSQIVNDFQKGDIAEGYSVSREKKESFPLTVTSAQKNPTAFYLCASTKVAGGHNEQFFGPGTRLTVL.

The chain is built from TRBV28 and TRBJ1-2, with 8 bases lining up with TRBD1. Germline V CDR1 and CDR2: MDHEN, SYDVKM. V shed 6 bases and J 7 bases; nucleotides not matched to a gene: 7. The CDR3 consists of 13 residues. The CDR3 bases are TGTGCCAGCAGCAAGGACAGGGTGGGTGGCTACACCTTC. As protein: CASSKDRVGGYTF.

The chain uses TRBV27 and TRBJ1-6; D not resolved. The ends were cut back, 0 bases at V and 0 bases at J, with 9 bases in the middle. Germline values: CDR1 MNHEY, CDR2 SMNVEV (reference sequence). The CDR3 is 17 residues long. CDR3 protein: CASSLSRAGSYNSPLHF. In DNA form, the CDR3 reads TGTGCCAGCAGTTTATCGCGGGCGGGCTCCTATAATTCACCCCTCCACTTT.

V and J are TRBV10-1 and TRBJ1-2; 8 bases are shared with TRBD1. The CDR3 is 17 amino acids. Trimming cost V 6 bases and J 1 base; bases outside gene matches: 13. Germline loops: CDR1 WNHNN, CDR2 SYGVQD (reference sequence). The CDR3: CASRKTGTGPINYGYTF. DNA of the CDR3: TGCGCCAGCAGAAAAACCGGGACAGGTCCGATTAACTATGGCTACACCTTC.

In this sample, this clone turned up a few times. The chain has TRBV19 and TRBJ1-5; possibly TRBD1 for D (6 bases). The CDR3 runs to 16 residues. V was cut by 5 bases and J by 3 bases, with 17 bases left in between. Germline V gives CDR1 LNHDA, CDR2 SQIVND (reference sequence). CDR3: CASSSLSRGNNQPQHF. The CDR3, as DNA: TGTGCCAGTAGTTCACTCTCCAGGGGTAACAATCAGCCCCAGCATTTT.

This clone came up a few times. The rearrangement links TRBV29-1 to TRBJ2-7; 8 bases line up with TRBD1. This CDR3 is 15 amino acids long. V lost 2 bases, J lost 2 bases, and 8 bases stayed unmatched. The germline V gene has CDR1 SQVTM and CDR2 ANQGSEA. The CDR3 coding sequence is TGCAGCGTTGAACTTAGGACAGGGAAAACCTACGAGCAGTACTTC. Amino acid sequence: CSVELRTGKTYEQYF.

The chain has TRBV3-1 (or the pseudogene TRBV3-2) and TRBJ1-2, with D uncertain. The CDR3 has 13 residues. Trimming took 0 bases from V and 4 from J, leaving 6 bases between them. CDR1 is LGHDT and CDR2 is YNNKEL in the germline V gene (reference sequence). The CDR3 reads CASSQDYSYGYTF. In nucleotides, the CDR3 is TGTGCCAGCAGCCAAGATTACAGCTATGGCTACACCTTC.

The chain joins TRBV3-1 (or the pseudogene TRBV3-2) to TRBJ1-4; no firm D call. The CDR3 contains 16 residues. V gave up 2 bases and J gave up 0 bases, with 10 bases separating them. The germline gives CDR1 LGHDT, CDR2 YNNKEL (reference sequence). The CDR3, as DNA: TGTGCCAGCAGCCAATCGATAGTTGCAACTAATGAAAAACTGTTTTTT. It is translated as CASSQSIVATNEKLFF.

The chain combines TRBV6-5 with TRBJ2-3; D not resolved. CDR1 is MNHEY and CDR2 is SVGAGI in the germline V gene. This CDR3 has 12 residues. V lost 6 bases and J lost 6, with 10 bases in between. For the CDR3, the DNA is TGTGCCAGCAGCCAATTGGAGGATACGCAGTATTTT. This encodes CASSQLEDTQYF.

This clone was counted at least ten times. The V call is TRBV4-1, the J call TRBJ1-1, with 8 bases identical to TRBD1. The germline V gene has CDR1 MGHRA and CDR2 YSYEKL. V shed 4 bases, J shed 5 bases, and the junction held 9 bases outside the gene matches. CDR3 size: 15 residues. The CDR3 is CASSPRTGLGTEAFF. The CDR3 DNA sequence: TGCGCCAGCAGCCCGCGGACAGGGCTAGGGACTGAAGCTTTCTTT.

V usage is TRBV18 and J usage is TRBJ2-5; tentative D call: TRBD1 (5 bases). Per the germline V gene, CDR1 is KGHSH and CDR2 is LQKENI. Trimming took off 6 bases at V and 4 bases at J, with 18 bases between the two ends. There are 15 residues in the CDR3. CDR3 bases: TGTGCCAGCTCTCCCTCCCCAGGGTCGGCAGAGACCCAGTACTTC. Translating it yields CASSPSPGSAETQYF.

V gene TRBV2 combines with J gene TRBJ1-5, with D maybe TRBD1 (5 bases). Germline values: CDR1 SNHLY, CDR2 FYNNEI. CDR3 size: 15 residues. V was trimmed by 2 bases and J by 5 bases, leaving 13 bases between them. In DNA, the CDR3 is TGTGCCAGCAGTGAATCTACAGGCCCGTATCAGCCCCAGCATTTT. As protein: CASSESTGPYQPQHF.

This clone was recorded many times. V is TRBV7-9 and J is TRBJ1-6, with TRBD1 matching 9 bases. This CDR3 has 14 amino acids. Germline V gene data show CDR1 as SEHNR and CDR2 as FQNEAQ (reference sequence). Trimming at V came to 5 bases and at J to 9 bases, leaving 5 bases not matched to a gene. CDR3 DNA: TGTGCCAGCAGCCTACCGGGACAGGGTTCACCCCTCCACTTT. Amino acid sequence: CASSLPGQGSPLHF.

The CDR3 spells CSASTASGGTDTQYF. CDR3 in DNA: TGCAGTGCTAGTACGGCTAGCGGGGGAACAGATACGCAGTATTTT. The J gene is TRBJ2-3, the V gene TRBV20-1; 10 bases are shared with TRBD2. The J segment lost 3 bases and the V segment lost 3 bases, leaving 6 bases of the junction unmatched. The CDR3 loop spans 15 amino acids. Per the germline V gene, CDR1 is DFQATT and CDR2 is SNEGSKA (reference sequence).

The chain carries TRBV2 and TRBJ1-1; no clear D gene. The CDR3 is made up of 13 amino acids. Trimming stripped 4 bases from V and 2 bases from J, with 8 bases between. Germline V lookup: CDR1 SNHLY, CDR2 FYNNEI. CDR3 loop: CASSAGINTEAFF. The CDR3 DNA is TGTGCCAGCAGTGCCGGGATAAACACTGAAGCTTTCTTT.

This sequence joins TRBV10-3 and TRBJ2-7; 8 bases map to TRBD1. J was trimmed by 12 bases and V by 8 bases; bases with no gene match: 12. This CDR3 is built from 12 residues. Germline V gene data show CDR1 as ENHRY and CDR2 as SYGVKD. CDR3 sequence (DNA): TGTGCCATCGGGGGACAGGCGACGTCTCGGTACTTC. Translated, it gives CAIGGQATSRYF.

V and J are TRBV19 and TRBJ2-7, with 10 bases identical to TRBD1. CDR1 and CDR2 (germline): LNHDA, SQIVND (reference sequence). The length of the CDR3 is 15 residues. J was trimmed by 2 bases and V by 4 bases; bases with no gene match: 5. DNA for the CDR3: TGTGCCAGTAGTACGTCGACAGGGGGCCCCTACGAGCAGTACTTC. Translated, it gives CASSTSTGGPYEQYF.

V is TRBV5-4 and J is TRBJ2-1; the match to TRBD2 covers 9 bases. V gave up 4 bases and J gave up 5 bases; unmatched junction bases: 7. Per germline, CDR1 SGHNT and CDR2 YYREEE (reference sequence). The CDR3 loop spans 15 amino acids. CDR3 coding DNA: TGTGCCAGCAGCCTCGCCGCTAGCGGGGACAATGAGCAGTTCTTC. This encodes CASSLAASGDNEQFF. The full variable domain, rest sourced from reference TRBV5-4 and TRBJ2-1, is ETGVTQSPTHLIKTRGQQVTLRCSSQSGHNTVSWYQQALGQGPQFIFQYYREEENGRGNFPPRFSGLQFPNYSSELNVNALELDDSALYLCASSLAASGDNEQFFGPGTRLTVL.

The V gene is TRBV4-1, the J gene TRBJ1-5, with D tentatively TRBD1 (6 bases). The CDR3 loop spans 15 amino acids. CDR1 and CDR2 from the germline V gene are MGHRA and YSYEKL. Deletions cut 4 bases from V and 3 bases from J, with 13 bases between. CDR3 nucleotide sequence: TGCGCCAGCAGCCGCGGCAGGGGAAACAATCAGCCCCAGCATTTT. Translating gives CASSRGRGNNQPQHF.